These 10 T cell receptor beta chains originate from one sample sequenced in a study of blood T cell repertoires in COVID-19 (TCRdb year 2020). Receptor libraries were prepared by the immunoSEQ multiplex PCR assay. Sourced from immuneACCESS, this table was stored by TCRdb with only in-frame sequences that have V and J called. A share of the clones is absent; for the studies checked, an unresolved V gene accounts for under half, and the remainder has no known explanation. This sample comprises about 250,000 clones, around 82% of them detected only once. The ten largest clonotypes hold 4.4% of the sample. Sequences were obtained from peripheral blood. All receptors derive from a man in his forties or fifties with active or convalescent COVID-19.

The rearrangement uses TRBV4-1 and TRBJ2-2; D is uncertain. V lost 0 bases and J lost 1, with 9 bases in between. The CDR3 extends over 16 amino acids. The germline gives CDR1 MGHRA, CDR2 YSYEKL. The CDR3 bases are TGCGCCAGCAGCCAAGAAGTAGCCTTGAACACCGGGGAGCTGTTTTTT. It encodes CASSQEVALNTGELFF.

The rearrangement joins TRBV5-5 to TRBJ1-2, with TRBD1 matching over 8 bases. The CDR3 is made up of 12 amino acids. Germline loops: CDR1 SGHKS, CDR2 YYEKEE (reference sequence). The V and J ends lost 4 bases and 8 bases, in that order; junction bases with no gene match: 4. The CDR3 DNA reads TGTGCCAGCAGCCCAGGGGGCCGCGGCTACACCTTC. Amino acids: CASSPGGRGYTF. Based on the CDR3 plus reference TRBV5-5 and TRBJ1-2, the full variable domain is DAGVTQSPTHLIKTRGQQVTLRCSPISGHKSVSWYQQVLGQGPQFIFQYYEKEERGRGNFPDRFSARQFPNYSSELNVNALLLGDSALYLCASSPGGRGYTFGSGTRLTVV.

This chain joins TRBV7-2 and TRBJ2-1; TRBD2 aligns across 9 bases. The CDR3 totals 15 residues. V gave up 5 bases and J gave up 8 bases; unmatched junction bases: 10. Germline CDR1 and CDR2: SGHTA and FQGNSA. The CDR3 loop reads CASSLRGAGGYEQFF. The DNA of the CDR3 is TGTGCCAGCAGCCTCCGGGGAGCGGGGGGATATGAGCAGTTCTTC.

V and J are TRBV20-1 and TRBJ1-6, with 9 bases lining up with TRBD1. This CDR3 has 16 amino acids. V was pared by 3 bases and J by 10 bases, with 13 bases of the junction left unmatched. CDR1 is DFQATT and CDR2 is SNEGSKA in the germline V gene (reference sequence). The CDR3 DNA is TGCAGTGCTAGTCCCCCCCGGGACAGGGAACGCTCACCCCTCCACTTT. Translating gives CSASPPRDRERSPLHF.

The J gene is TRBJ1-1, the V gene TRBV9; D not resolved. Germline assignment: CDR1 SGDLS and CDR2 YYNGEE. V was cut by 2 bases and J by 3 bases, with 11 bases left in between. CDR3 length equals 14 residues. The chain's CDR3 is CASSVTGEDTEAFF. The CDR3 DNA is TGTGCCAGCAGCGTCACCGGTGAGGACACTGAAGCTTTCTTT.

The sample holds one count of this clone. The chain couples TRBV4-2 to TRBJ1-1; D is possibly TRBD1 (6 bases). With 0 bases removed from V and 2 bases from J, the gap between germline ends came to 19 bases. CDR1 is LGHNA and CDR2 is YNFKEQ in the germline V gene. The length of the CDR3 is 18 residues. The CDR3, as DNA: TGTGCCAGCAGCCAAGAACCCGGCGTTACGGGACAAAACACTGAAGCTTTCTTT. Protein sequence: CASSQEPGVTGQNTEAFF.

The rearrangement uses TRBV5-1 and TRBJ2-1; D is uncertain. The length of the CDR3 is 13 residues. Trimming stripped 1 base from V and 5 bases from J, with 7 bases between. The germline V gene has CDR1 SGHRS and CDR2 YFSETQ. CDR3 nucleotide sequence: TGCGCCAGCAGCTTGCGACACAACAATGAGCAGTTCTTC. This sequence encodes CASSLRHNNEQFF.

CDR3 nucleotide sequence: TGTGCCAGCAGTGAAGTGGGGGGGCCGGGTAATGAGCAGTTCTTC. Translating gives CASSEVGGPGNEQFF. This chain links TRBV2 with TRBJ2-1; D might be TRBD2 (7 bases). The germline V gene encodes CDR1 SNHLY and CDR2 FYNNEI. The CDR3 loop spans 15 amino acids. Trimming cost V 1 base and J 7 bases, with 14 bases left between them.

The chain has TRBV7-6 and TRBJ1-1, with 7 bases lining up with TRBD1. Germline V gives CDR1 SGHVS, CDR2 FNYEAQ. The CDR3 consists of 13 residues. V was pared by 5 bases and J by 4 bases, with 4 bases of the junction left unmatched. CDR3 in amino acids: CASSPRTGTEAFF. In DNA, the CDR3 is TGTGCCAGCAGCCCGCGGACAGGCACTGAAGCTTTCTTT.

This sequence joins TRBV7-8 and TRBJ1-5; no firm D call. With 4 bases removed from V and 5 bases from J, the gap between germline ends came to 12 bases. Germline loops: CDR1 SGHVS, CDR2 FQNEAQ. The CDR3 sequence is 14 residues long. DNA of the CDR3: TGTGCCAGCAGCTCAAATCCGGGAGATCAGCCCCAGCATTTT. It is translated as CASSSNPGDQPQHF.